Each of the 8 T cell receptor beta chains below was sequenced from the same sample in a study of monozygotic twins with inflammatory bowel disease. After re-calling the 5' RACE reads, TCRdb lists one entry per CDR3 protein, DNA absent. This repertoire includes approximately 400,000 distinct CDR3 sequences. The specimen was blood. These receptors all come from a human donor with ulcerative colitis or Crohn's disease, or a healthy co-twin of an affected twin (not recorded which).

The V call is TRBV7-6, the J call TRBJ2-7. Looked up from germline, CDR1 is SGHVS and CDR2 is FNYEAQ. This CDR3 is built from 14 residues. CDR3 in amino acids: CASSLDRHRSEQYF.

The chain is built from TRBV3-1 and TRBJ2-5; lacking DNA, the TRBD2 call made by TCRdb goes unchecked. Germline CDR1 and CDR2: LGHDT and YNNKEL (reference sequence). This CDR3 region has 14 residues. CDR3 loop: CASSLSSVEETQYF.

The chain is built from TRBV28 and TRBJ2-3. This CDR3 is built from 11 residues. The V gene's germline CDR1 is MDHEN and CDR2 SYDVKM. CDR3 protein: CASSFLDTQYF.

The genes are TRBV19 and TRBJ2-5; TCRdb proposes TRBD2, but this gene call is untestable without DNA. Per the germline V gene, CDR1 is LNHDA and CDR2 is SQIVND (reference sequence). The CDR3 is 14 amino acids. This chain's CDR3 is CASSIAGDRETQYF.

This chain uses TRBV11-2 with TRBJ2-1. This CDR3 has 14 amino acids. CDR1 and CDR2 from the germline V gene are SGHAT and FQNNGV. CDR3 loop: CASSLDHHYNEQFF.

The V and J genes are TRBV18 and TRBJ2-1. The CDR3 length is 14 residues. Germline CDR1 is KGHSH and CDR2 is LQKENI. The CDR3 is CASSPVANYNEQFF.

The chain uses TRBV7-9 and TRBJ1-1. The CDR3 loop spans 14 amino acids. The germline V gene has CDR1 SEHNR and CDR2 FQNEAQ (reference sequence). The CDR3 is CASSLYPADTEAFF.

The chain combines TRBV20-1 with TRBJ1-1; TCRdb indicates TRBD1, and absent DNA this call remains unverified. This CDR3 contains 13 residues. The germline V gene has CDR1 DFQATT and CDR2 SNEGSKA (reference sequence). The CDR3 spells CSASRDRGTEAFF.